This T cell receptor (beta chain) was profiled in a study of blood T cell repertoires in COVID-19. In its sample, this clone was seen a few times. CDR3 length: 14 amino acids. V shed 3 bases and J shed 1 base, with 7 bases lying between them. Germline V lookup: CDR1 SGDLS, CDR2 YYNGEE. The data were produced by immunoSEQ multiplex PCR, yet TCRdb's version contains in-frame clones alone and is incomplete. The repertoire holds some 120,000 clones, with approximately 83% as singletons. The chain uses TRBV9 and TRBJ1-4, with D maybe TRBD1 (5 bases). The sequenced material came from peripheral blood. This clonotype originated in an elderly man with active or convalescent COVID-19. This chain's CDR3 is CASSGRGTNEKLFF. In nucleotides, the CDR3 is TGTGCCAGCAGCGGAAGGGGAACTAATGAAAAACTGTTTTTT.